The sequence of this T cell receptor beta chain was determined in a study of shared clonotypes between healthy human individuals. As for the study in general: CD4 naive cells filled three plates per donor, CD4 memory three, CD8 naive two and CD8 memory one.

Sorted subsets were amplified in replicate PCRs using about 210 ng DNA, approximately 30,000 T cell genomes. In the original processing: ImmunoSEQ gave junction-only sequences without quality scores, so filtering differed. TCRdb's table, derived via immunoSEQ multiplex PCR, lists solely in-frame clones and lacks some. D and trimming were read from the DNA, whereas the V and J calls and clone size are those reported in that table. This repertoire shows more than 2 million clones, nearly 97% found once; its top ten account for less than 0.15%. The V gene's germline CDR1 is SNHLY and CDR2 FYNNEI. The germline V and J ends were trimmed by 6 bases and 3 bases, with 14 bases remaining between them. The CDR3 has 14 amino acids.

The receptor was isolated from a man younger than 35 in good health. The chain carries TRBV2 and TRBJ2-5; D is unclear. Sequenced material: naive CD4+ T cells sorted from blood. Subset of the sample: CD45RA+ positively selected. The CDR3 sequence is CASRRGAEEETQYF. The CDR3 bases are TGTGCCAGCAGGAGAGGCGCCGAGGAAGAGACCCAGTACTTC. The entire variable domain, with the rest obtained from reference TRBV2 and TRBJ2-5, is as follows: EPEVTQTPSHQVTQMGQEVILRCVPISNHLYFYWYRQILGQKVEFLVSFYNNEISEKSEIFDDQFSVERPDGSNFTLKIRSTKLEDSAMYFCASRRGAEEETQYFGPGTRLLVL.